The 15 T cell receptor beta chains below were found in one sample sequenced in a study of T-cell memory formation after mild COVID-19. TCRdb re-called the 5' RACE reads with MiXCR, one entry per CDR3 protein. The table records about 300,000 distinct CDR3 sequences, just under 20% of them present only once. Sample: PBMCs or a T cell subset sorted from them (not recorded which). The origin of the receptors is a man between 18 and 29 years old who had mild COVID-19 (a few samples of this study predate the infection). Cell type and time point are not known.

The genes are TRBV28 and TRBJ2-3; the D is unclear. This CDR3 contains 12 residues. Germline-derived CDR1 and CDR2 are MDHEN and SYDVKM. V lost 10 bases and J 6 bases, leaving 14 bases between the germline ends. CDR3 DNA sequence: TGTGCCACCTCCCCCGACGTGGATACGCAGTATTTT. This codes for CATSPDVDTQYF.

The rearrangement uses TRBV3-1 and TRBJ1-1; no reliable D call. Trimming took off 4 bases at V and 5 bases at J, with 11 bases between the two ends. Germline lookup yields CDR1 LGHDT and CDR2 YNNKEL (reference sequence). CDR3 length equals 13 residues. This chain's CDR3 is CASSPTLRTEAFF. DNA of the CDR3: TGTGCCAGCAGCCCAACCCTCCGGACTGAAGCTTTCTTT. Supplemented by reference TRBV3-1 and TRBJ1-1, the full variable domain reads DTAVSQTPKYLVTQMGNDKSIKCEQNLGHDTMYWYKQDSKKFLKIMFSYNNKELIINETVPNRFSPKSPDKAHLNLHINSLELGDSAVYFCASSPTLRTEAFFGQGTRLTVV.

DNA for the CDR3: TGCGCCAGCAGCTTGGCGGACGGTAATGAAAAACTGTTTTTT. Its translation: CASSLADGNEKLFF. This chain joins TRBV5-1 and TRBJ1-4; D not certain. Germline CDR1 reads SGHRS; CDR2 reads YFSETQ. The length of the CDR3 is 14 residues. The V end was cut by 0 bases, the J end by 4 bases, with 7 bases between. Filled out from reference TRBV5-1 and TRBJ1-4, the complete variable domain reads KAGVTQTPRYLIKTRGQQVTLSCSPISGHRSVSWYQQTPGQGLQFLFEYFSETQRNKGNFPGRFSGRQFSNSRSEMNVSTLELGDSALYLCASSLADGNEKLFFGSGTQLSVL.

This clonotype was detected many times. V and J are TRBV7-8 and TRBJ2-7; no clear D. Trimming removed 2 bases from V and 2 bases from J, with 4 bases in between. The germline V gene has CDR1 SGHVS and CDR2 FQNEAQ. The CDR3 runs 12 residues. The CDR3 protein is CASSLPPYEQYF. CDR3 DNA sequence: TGTGCCAGCAGCTTACCACCCTACGAGCAGTACTTC.

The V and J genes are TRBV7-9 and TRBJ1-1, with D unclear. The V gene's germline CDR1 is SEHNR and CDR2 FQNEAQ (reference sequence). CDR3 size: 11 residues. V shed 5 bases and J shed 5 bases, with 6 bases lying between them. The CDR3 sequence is CASSAWTEAFF. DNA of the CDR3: TGTGCCAGCAGCGCGTGGACTGAAGCTTTCTTT.

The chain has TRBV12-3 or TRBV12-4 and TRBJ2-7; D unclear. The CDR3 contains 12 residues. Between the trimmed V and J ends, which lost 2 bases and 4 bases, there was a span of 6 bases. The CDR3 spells CASSLIRYEQYF. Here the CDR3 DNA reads TGTGCCAGCAGTTTAATCAGATACGAGCAGTACTTC.

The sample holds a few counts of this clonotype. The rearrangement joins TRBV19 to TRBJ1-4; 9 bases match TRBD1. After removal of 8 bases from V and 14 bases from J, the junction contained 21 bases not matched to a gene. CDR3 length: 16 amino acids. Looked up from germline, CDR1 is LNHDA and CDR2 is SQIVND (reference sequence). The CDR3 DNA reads TGTGCCAGTGGCGATCCGGGACAGGGCTCAAGGAGGTCCCTGTTTTTT. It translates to CASGDPGQGSRRSLFF.

CDR3 sequence reads: CASTLYRGVGGYTF. In DNA form, the CDR3 reads TGTGCCAGCACCCTTTACCGGGGCGTAGGTGGCTACACCTTC. The J gene is TRBJ1-2, the V gene TRBV28, with D tentatively TRBD1 (5 bases). Trimming took off 7 bases at V and 7 bases at J, with 19 bases between the two ends. The CDR3 consists of 14 residues. Germline-derived CDR1 and CDR2 are MDHEN and SYDVKM.

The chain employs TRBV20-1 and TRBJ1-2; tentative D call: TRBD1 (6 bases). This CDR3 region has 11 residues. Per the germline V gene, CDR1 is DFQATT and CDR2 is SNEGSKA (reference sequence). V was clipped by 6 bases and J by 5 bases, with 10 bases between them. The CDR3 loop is CSAGQTYGYTF. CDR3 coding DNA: TGCAGTGCCGGACAGACGTATGGCTACACCTTC.

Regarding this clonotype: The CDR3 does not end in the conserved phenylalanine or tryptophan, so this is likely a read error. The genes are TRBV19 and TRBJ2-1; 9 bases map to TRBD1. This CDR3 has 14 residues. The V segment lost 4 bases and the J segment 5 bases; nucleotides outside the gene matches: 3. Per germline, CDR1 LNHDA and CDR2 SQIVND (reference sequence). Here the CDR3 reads CASSTGQGNNEQFL. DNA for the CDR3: TGTGCCAGTAGTACGGGACAGGGTAACAATGAGCAGTTCTTA.

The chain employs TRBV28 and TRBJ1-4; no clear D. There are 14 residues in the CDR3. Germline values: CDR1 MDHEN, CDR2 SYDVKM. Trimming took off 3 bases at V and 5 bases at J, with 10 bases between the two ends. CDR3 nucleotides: TGTGCCAGCAGTTTTGGCACGGCCAATGAAAAACTGTTTTTT. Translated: CASSFGTANEKLFF.

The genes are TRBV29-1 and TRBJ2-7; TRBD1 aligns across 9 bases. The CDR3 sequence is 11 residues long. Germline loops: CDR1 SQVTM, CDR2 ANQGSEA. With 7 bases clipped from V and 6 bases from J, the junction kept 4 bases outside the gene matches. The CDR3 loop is CSAGTGFEQYF. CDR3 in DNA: TGCAGCGCAGGGACAGGGTTCGAGCAGTACTTC.

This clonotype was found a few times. For the CDR3, the DNA is TGCAGCGGCGAGACAGTGAACACTGAAGCTTTCTTT. Protein: CSGETVNTEAFF. This chain connects TRBV29-1 to TRBJ1-1; D perhaps matches TRBD1 (5 bases). V lost 7 bases to trimming and J lost 0 bases, with 9 bases between them. The germline V gene encodes CDR1 SQVTM and CDR2 ANQGSEA. CDR3 length: 12 residues.

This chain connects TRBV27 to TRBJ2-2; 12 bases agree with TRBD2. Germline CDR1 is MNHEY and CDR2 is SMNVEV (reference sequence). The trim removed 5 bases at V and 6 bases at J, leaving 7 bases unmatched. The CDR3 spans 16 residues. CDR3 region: CASSPRLAGVAGELFF. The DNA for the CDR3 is TGTGCCAGCAGTCCGCGACTAGCGGGGGTTGCCGGGGAGCTGTTTTTT.

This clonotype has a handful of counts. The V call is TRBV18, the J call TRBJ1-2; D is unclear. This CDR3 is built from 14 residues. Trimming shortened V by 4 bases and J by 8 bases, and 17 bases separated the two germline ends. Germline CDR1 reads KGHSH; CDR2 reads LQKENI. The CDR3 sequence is CASSLSVDYSGYTF. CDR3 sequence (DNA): TGTGCCAGCTCACTAAGTGTTGACTACTCGGGCTACACCTTC. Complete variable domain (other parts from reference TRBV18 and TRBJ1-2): NAGVMQNPRHLVRRRGQEARLRCSPMKGHSHVYWYRQLPEEGLKFMVYLQKENIIDESGMPKERFSAEFPKEGPSILRIQQVVRGDSAAYFCASSLSVDYSGYTFGSGTRLTVV.